What follows are 5 T cell receptor beta chains derived from one specimen sequenced in a study of T-cell reconstitution after alpha-beta-depleted transplantation in children. For TCRbeta, the library was prepared with unique molecular identifiers. TCRdb used MiXCR to reprocess the PCR reads, holding one entry per CDR3 protein. In the table there are 40,000 to 55,000 distinct CDR3 sequences, roughly 5% of which are singletons. The sample here was PBMCs, mostly from graft donor cells, taken 60 days after TCRalphabeta/CD19-depleted stem cell transplant. Receptors originate from a female patient aged 2-9 years who had a stem cell transplant for aplastic anemia, so the T cells may come from the graft donor.

This clonotype was found many times. The chain carries TRBV10-2 and TRBJ2-3; 8 nucleotides agree with TRBD2. Germline CDR1 reads WSHSY; CDR2 reads SAAADI. The CDR3 consists of 15 residues. The V and J ends lost 6 bases and 2 bases, in that order; junction bases with no gene match: 7. The CDR3 here is CASRKTSADTDTQYF. As DNA, the CDR3 is TGCGCCAGCAGGAAGACTAGCGCTGACACAGATACGCAGTATTTT.

This clonotype appeared many times. The chain employs TRBV28 and TRBJ2-7, with D uncertain. This CDR3 region has 13 residues. Looked up from germline, CDR1 is MDHEN and CDR2 is SYDVKM. Deletions cut 5 bases from V and 6 bases from J, with 14 bases between. This CDR3 is CASSPPDWGEQYF. The CDR3 region has the DNA TGTGCCAGCAGTCCCCCAGACTGGGGCGAGCAGTACTTC.

Ten or more counts support this clonotype. The chain couples TRBV5-1 to TRBJ1-1, with a tentative D call TRBD1 (5 bases). CDR3 length: 14 residues. Germline V gives CDR1 SGHRS, CDR2 YFSETQ. Between the trimmed V and J ends, which lost 5 bases and 4 bases, there was a span of 15 bases. The chain's CDR3 is CASRLGRDGTEAFF. DNA of the CDR3: TGCGCCAGCAGGCTCGGCAGGGACGGCACTGAAGCTTTCTTT.

This clonotype appeared many times. V and J are TRBV6-6 and TRBJ2-3; D might be TRBD1 (5 bases). The germline gives CDR1 MNHNY, CDR2 SVGAGI (reference sequence). Trimming left V 8 bases short and J 5 bases short, with 11 bases between. The CDR3 has 12 residues. This chain's CDR3 is CASGPGLDTQYF. The CDR3 nucleotides are TGTGCCAGCGGTCCAGGGTTAGATACGCAGTATTTT.

The sample holds many counts of this clonotype. V and J are TRBV19 and TRBJ1-2, with TRBD1 as a possible D gene (5 bases). Germline V gene sequence: CDR1 LNHDA, CDR2 SQIVND (reference sequence). This CDR3 has 16 amino acids. V was shortened by 9 bases and J by 3 bases, with 23 bases between the two germline ends. The CDR3 protein is CASGTYGRVLHYGYTF. CDR3 DNA: TGTGCCAGCGGTACCTACGGCAGGGTACTGCACTATGGCTACACCTTC. The full variable domain, in which reference TRBV19 and TRBJ1-2 provide the parts outside the CDR3, is DGGITQSPKYLFRKEGQNVTLSCEQNLNHDAMYWYRQDPGQGLRLIYYSQIVNDFQKGDIAEGYSVSREKKESFPLTVTSAQKNPTAFYLCASGTYGRVLHYGYTFGSGTRLTVV.